This T cell receptor beta chain is from a study of shared clonotypes between healthy human individuals. TCRdb keeps only in-frame clones here, not all; method: immunoSEQ multiplex PCR. The sample records around 610,000 clones, approximately 96% being singletons. Regarding the study as a whole: Approximately 5% was the fraction of naive CD4 clonotypes found shared across several donors. Researchers found naive subsets generally carried larger estimated richness than memory subsets. The study found lower generation probabilities in non-shared clonotypes than in those shared by all four donors.

CD45RO-negative cells were positively selected for CCR7, leaving out terminally differentiated effector memory CD45RA+ cells. A note on this clone: Antigen unknown.

This sequence originates from a woman aged 30 to 39 in good health. The material sequenced was naive CD8+ T cells sorted from blood.

The CDR3 loop reads CAWSVLRLGYTF. CDR3 nucleotide sequence: TGTGCCTGGAGTGTACTCAGGCTCGGCTACACCTTC. The J gene is TRBJ1-2, the V gene TRBV30, with D unresolved. Germline-derived CDR1 and CDR2 are GTSNPN and SVGIG (reference sequence). Between the trimmed V and J ends, which lost 0 bases and 8 bases, there was a span of 10 bases. The CDR3 consists of 12 residues.